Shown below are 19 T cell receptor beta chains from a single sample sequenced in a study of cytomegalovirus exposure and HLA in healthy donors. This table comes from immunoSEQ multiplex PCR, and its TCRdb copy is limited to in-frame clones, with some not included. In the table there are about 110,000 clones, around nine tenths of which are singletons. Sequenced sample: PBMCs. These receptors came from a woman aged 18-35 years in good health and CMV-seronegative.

The CDR3 nucleotides read TGTGCCAGCAGTCGTTACACCCGGGGAGGGGAGGTGCAGCCCCAGCATTTT. Protein product: CASSRYTRGGEVQPQHF. V usage is TRBV28 and J usage is TRBJ1-5, with a tentative D call TRBD1 (5 bases). The CDR3 is 17 residues long. Germline CDR1 and CDR2: MDHEN and SYDVKM. V was trimmed by 5 bases and J by 7 bases, leaving 24 bases between them.

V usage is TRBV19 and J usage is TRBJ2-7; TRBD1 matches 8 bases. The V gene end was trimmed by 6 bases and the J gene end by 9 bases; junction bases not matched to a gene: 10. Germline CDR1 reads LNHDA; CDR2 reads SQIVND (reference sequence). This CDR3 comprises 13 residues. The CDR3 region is CASSRGQAYLQYF. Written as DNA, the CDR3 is TGTGCCAGTAGCAGGGGACAGGCTTATTTGCAGTACTTC.

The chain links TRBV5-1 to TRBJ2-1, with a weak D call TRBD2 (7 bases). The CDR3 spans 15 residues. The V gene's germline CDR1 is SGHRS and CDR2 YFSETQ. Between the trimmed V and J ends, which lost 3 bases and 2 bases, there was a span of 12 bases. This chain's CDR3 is CASSWTGGPYNEQFF. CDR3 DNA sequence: TGCGCCAGCAGCTGGACCGGGGGGCCCTACAATGAGCAGTTCTTC.

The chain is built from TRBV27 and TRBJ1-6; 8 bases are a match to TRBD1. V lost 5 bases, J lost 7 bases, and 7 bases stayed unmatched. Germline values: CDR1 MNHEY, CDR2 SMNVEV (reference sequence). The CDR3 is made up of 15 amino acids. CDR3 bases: TGTGCCAGCAGTAGACAGGGGAAAGGAAATTCACCCCTCCACTTT. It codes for CASSRQGKGNSPLHF.

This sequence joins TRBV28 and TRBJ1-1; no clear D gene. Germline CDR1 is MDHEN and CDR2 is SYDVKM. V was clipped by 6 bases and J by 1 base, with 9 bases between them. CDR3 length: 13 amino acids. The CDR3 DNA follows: TGTGCCAGCAGATACATTCCGAACACTGAAGCTTTCTTT. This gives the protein CASRYIPNTEAFF.

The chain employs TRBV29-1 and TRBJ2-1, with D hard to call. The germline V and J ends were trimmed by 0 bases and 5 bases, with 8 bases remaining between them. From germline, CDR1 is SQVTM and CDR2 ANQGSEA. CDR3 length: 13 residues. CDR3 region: CSVEDEQHNEQFF. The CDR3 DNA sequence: TGCAGCGTTGAAGATGAACAGCACAATGAGCAGTTCTTC.

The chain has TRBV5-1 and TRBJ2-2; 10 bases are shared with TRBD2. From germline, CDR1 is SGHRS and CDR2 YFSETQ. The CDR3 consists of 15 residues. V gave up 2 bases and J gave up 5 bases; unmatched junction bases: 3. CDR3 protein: CASSLFSGGTGELFF. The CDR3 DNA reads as TGCGCCAGCAGCTTATTTAGCGGGGGGACCGGGGAGCTGTTTTTT. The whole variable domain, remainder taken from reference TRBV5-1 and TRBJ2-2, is KAGVTQTPRYLIKTRGQQVTLSCSPISGHRSVSWYQQTPGQGLQFLFEYFSETQRNKGNFPGRFSGRQFSNSRSEMNVSTLELGDSALYLCASSLFSGGTGELFFGEGSRLTVL.

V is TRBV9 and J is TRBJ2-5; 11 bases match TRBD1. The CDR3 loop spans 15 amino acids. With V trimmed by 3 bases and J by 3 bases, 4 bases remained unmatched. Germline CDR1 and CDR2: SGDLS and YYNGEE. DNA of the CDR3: TGTGCCAGCAGCGATCTGGGACAGGGGGAAGAGACCCAGTACTTC. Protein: CASSDLGQGEETQYF.

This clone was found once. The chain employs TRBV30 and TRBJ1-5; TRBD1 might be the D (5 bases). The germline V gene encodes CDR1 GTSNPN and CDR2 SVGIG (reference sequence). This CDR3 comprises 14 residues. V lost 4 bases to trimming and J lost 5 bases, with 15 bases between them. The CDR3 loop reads CAWTPDSWDQPQHF. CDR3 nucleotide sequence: TGTGCCTGGACGCCTGACAGTTGGGATCAGCCCCAGCATTTT.

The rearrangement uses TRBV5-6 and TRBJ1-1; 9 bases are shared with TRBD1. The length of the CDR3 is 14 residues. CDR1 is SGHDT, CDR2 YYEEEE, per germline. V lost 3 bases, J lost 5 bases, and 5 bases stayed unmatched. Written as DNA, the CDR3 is TGTGCCAGCAGCTGGGGACAGGGTTGGACTGAAGCTTTCTTT. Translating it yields CASSWGQGWTEAFF.

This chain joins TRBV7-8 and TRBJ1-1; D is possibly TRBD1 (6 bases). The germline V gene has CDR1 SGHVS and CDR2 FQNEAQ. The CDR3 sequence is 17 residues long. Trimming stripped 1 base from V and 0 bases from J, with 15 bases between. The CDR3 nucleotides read TGTGCCAGCAGCTTAGTACCTGACAGGTCTATGAACACTGAAGCTTTCTTT. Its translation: CASSLVPDRSMNTEAFF.

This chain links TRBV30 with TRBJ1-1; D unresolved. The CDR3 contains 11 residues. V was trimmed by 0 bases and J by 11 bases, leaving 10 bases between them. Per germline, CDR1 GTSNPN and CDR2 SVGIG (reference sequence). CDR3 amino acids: CAWSVRLDAFF. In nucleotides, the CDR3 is TGTGCCTGGAGTGTACGACTAGACGCTTTCTTT.

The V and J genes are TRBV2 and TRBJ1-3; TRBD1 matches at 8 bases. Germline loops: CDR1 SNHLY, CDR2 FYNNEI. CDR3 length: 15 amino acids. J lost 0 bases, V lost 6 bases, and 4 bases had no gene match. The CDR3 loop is CASSLGQVSGNTIYF. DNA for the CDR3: TGTGCCAGCAGCCTGGGACAGGTCTCTGGAAACACCATATATTTT.

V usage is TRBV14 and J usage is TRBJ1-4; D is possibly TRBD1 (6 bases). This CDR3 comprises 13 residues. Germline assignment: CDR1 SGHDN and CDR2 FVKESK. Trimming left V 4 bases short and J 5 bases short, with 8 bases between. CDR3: CASSRDNNEKLFF. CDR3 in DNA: TGTGCCAGCAGCCGGGACAACAATGAAAAACTGTTTTTT.

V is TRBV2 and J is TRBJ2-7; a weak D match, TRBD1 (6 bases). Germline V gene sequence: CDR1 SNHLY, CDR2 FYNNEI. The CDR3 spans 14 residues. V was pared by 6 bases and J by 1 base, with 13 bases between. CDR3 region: CASSASTGSYEQYF. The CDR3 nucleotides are TGTGCCAGCAGCGCATCTACAGGGTCCTACGAGCAGTACTTC.

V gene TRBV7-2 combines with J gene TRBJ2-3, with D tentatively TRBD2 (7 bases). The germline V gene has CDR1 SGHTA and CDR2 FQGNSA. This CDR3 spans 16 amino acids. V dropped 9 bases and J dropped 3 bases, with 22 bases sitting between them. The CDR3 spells CASTQKGGGRTDTQYF. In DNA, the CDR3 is TGTGCCAGTACCCAAAAGGGCGGGGGCCGAACAGATACGCAGTATTTT.

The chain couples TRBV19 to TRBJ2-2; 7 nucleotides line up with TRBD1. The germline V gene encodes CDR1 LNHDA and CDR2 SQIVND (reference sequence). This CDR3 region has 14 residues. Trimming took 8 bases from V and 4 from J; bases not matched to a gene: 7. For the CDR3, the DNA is TGTGCCAGTGGGTGGACAGGCGGCACCGGGGAGCTGTTTTTT. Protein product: CASGWTGGTGELFF.

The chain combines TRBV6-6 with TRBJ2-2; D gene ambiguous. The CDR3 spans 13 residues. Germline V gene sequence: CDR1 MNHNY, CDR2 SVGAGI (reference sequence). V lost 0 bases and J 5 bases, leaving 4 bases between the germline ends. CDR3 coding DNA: TGTGCCAGCAGTTACTCGGCAACCGGGGAGCTGTTTTTT. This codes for CASSYSATGELFF.

The CDR3 region has the DNA TGTGCCAGCACCCTCGGAATGGACAGCTCCTACGAGCAGTACTTC. It encodes CASTLGMDSSYEQYF. The genes are TRBV28 and TRBJ2-7; D might be TRBD1 (6 bases). The germline gives CDR1 MDHEN, CDR2 SYDVKM. Trimming removed 7 bases from V and 0 bases from J, with 16 bases in between. The CDR3 length is 15 residues.